The table lists the clone carrying this T cell receptor beta chain with a few counts. Its matching antigen is unknown. Sequencing templates came from extracted RNA that was reverse transcribed into cDNA. This table comes from immunoSEQ multiplex PCR, and its TCRdb copy is limited to in-frame clones, with some not included. This table has 95,000 to 100,000 clones, about three fifths appearing once. The data are from a study of CD8+ T cells in alopecia areata. V was clipped by 1 base and J by 1 base, with 11 bases between them. CDR1 is PRHDT and CDR2 is FYEKMQ in the germline V gene (reference sequence). This CDR3 contains 17 residues. The study, taken as a whole, reports: Normal skin's resident alphabeta T cells are also sequenced in scalp samples.

The sample's treatment: oral pan-JAK inhibitor, 5-10 mg twice daily. The clonotype was recovered from a human donor with alopecia areata. Material: CD8+ T cells sorted from blood, obtained between weeks 55 and 65, from a patient treated with tofacitinib. The J gene is TRBJ1-6, the V gene TRBV13; D not resolved. DNA for the CDR3: TGTGCCAGCAGCTTAGCCCTGGAGAAATCCTATAATTCACCCCTCCACTTT. Translation: CASSLALEKSYNSPLHF.